This T cell receptor beta chain was sequenced for a study of shared clonotypes between healthy human individuals. Study outcomes and limitations: Clonotype sharing among donors was thought likely to change with sequencing depth. Rarefaction gave evidence that sorted-subset sequencing remained incomplete despite large depth.

CDR1 is MNHNY and CDR2 is SVGAGI in the germline V gene (reference sequence). V dropped 6 bases and J dropped 12; count of bases not matched to a gene: 16. There are 15 residues in the CDR3. The assay ran at deep level. Each replicate PCR on the sorted subsets used 200 to 250 ng DNA (around 30,000 T cell genomes). Clones were sequenced by immunoSEQ multiplex PCR, and TCRdb holds only the in-frame ones, with some missing. The profile shows some 900,000 clones, over 60% of them singletons. This clone was recorded at least ten times. The target antigen is unknown. V and J are TRBV6-6 and TRBJ2-1; 8 bases match TRBD2. This TCR was recovered from a man aged 18-30 years in good health. Source material: memory CD4+ T cells sorted from blood. This sample's subset: CD45RA-negative fraction. The CDR3 nucleotides are TGTGCCAGCAGAGATAGACTGGGTGACCTAGCGGGGCAGTTCTTC. Encoded protein: CASRDRLGDLAGQFF.